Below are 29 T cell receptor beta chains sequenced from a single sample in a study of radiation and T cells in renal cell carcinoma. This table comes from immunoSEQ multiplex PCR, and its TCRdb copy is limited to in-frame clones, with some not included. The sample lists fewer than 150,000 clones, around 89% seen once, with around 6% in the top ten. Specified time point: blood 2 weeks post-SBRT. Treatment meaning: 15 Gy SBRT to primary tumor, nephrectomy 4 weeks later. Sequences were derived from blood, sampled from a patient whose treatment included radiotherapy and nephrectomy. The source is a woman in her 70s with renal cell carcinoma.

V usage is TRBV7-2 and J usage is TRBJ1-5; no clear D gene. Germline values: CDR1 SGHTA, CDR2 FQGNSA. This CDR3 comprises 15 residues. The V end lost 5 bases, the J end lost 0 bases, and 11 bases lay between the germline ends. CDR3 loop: CASSRLRNSNQPQHF. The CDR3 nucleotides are TGTGCCAGCAGCCGGCTCAGGAATAGCAATCAGCCCCAGCATTTT. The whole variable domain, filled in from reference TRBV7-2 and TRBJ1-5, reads GAGVSQSPSNKVTEKGKDVELRCDPISGHTALYWYRQSLGQGLEFLIYFQGNSAPDKSGLPSDRFSAERTGGSVSTLTIQRTQQEDSAVYLCASSRLRNSNQPQHFGDGTRLSIL.

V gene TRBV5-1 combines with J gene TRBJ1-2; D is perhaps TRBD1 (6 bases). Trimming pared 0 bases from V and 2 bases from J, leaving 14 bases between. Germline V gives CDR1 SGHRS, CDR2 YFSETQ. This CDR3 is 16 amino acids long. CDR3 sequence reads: CASSLEGVRGNYGYTF. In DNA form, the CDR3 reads TGCGCCAGCAGCTTGGAAGGGGTCAGGGGAAACTATGGCTACACCTTC. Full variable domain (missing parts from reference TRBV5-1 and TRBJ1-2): KAGVTQTPRYLIKTRGQQVTLSCSPISGHRSVSWYQQTPGQGLQFLFEYFSETQRNKGNFPGRFSGRQFSNSRSEMNVSTLELGDSALYLCASSLEGVRGNYGYTFGSGTRLTVV.

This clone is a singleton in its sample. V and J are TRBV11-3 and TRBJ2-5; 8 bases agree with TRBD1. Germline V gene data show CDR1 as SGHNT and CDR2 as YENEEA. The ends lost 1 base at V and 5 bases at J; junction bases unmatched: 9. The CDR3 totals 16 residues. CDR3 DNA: TGTGCCAGCAGCTTAGTACGGGCCAGGGGGCTGGAGACCCAGTACTTC. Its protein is CASSLVRARGLETQYF.

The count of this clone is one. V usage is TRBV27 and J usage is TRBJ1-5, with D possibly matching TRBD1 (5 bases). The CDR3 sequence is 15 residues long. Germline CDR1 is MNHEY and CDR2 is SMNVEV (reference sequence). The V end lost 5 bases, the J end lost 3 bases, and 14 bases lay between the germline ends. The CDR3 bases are TGTGCCAGCAGTGGCCGGGGGTCTCCCAATCAGCCCCAGCATTTT. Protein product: CASSGRGSPNQPQHF.

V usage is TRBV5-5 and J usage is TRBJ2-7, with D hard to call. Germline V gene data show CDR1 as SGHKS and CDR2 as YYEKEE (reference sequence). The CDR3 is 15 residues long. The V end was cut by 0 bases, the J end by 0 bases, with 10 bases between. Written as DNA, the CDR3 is TGTGCCAGCAGCTTGGGTTTCAGCCTCTCCTACGAGCAGTACTTC. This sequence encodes CASSLGFSLSYEQYF.

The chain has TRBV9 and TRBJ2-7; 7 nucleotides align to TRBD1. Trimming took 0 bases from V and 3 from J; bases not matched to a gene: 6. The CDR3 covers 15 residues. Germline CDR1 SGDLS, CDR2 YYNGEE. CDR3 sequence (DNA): TGTGCCAGCAGCGTAGGGGTACAGGGGTTCTACGAGCAGTACTTC. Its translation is CASSVGVQGFYEQYF.

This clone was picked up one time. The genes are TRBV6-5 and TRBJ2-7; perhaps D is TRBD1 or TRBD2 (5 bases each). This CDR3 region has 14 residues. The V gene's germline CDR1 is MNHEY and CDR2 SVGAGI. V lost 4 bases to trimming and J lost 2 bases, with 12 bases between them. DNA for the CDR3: TGTGCCAGCAGTTCCCCAAGGGGAGCCTACGAGCAGTACTTC. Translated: CASSSPRGAYEQYF.

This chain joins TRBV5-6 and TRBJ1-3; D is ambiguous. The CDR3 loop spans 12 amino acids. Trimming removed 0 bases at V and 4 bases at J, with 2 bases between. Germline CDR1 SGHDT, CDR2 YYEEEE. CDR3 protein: CASSLAGNTIYF. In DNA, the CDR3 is TGTGCCAGCAGCTTGGCAGGAAACACCATATATTTT.

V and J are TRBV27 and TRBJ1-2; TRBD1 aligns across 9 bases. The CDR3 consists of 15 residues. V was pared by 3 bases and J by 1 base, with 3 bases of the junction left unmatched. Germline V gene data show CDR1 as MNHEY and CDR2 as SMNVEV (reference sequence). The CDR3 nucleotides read TGTGCCAGCAGTTTTGGGGGACAGGGTAACTATGGCTACACCTTC. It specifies CASSFGGQGNYGYTF.

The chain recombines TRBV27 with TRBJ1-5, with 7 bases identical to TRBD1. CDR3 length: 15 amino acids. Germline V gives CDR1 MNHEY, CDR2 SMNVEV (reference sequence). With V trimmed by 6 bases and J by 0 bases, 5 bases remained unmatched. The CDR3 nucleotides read TGTGCCAGCAGGACAGGGAGAAATAGCAATCAGCCCCAGCATTTT. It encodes CASRTGRNSNQPQHF.

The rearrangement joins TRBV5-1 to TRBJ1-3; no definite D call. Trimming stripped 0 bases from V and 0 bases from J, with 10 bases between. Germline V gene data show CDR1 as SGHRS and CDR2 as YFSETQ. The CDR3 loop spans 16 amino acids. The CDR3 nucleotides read TGCGCCAGCAGCTTGGCCGGGGTGGACTCTGGAAACACCATATATTTT. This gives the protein CASSLAGVDSGNTIYF.

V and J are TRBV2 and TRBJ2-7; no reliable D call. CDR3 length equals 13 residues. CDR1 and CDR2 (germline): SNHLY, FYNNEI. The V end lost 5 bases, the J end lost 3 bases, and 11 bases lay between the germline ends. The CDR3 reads CASSQIVDYEQYF. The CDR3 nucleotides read TGTGCCAGCAGTCAAATCGTAGACTACGAGCAGTACTTC.

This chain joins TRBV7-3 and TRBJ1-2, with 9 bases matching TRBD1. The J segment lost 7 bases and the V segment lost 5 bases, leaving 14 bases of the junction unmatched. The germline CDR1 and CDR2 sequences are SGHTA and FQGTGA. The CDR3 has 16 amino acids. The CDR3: CASSQNPGQGLRGYTF. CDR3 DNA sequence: TGTGCCAGCAGCCAAAATCCGGGACAGGGCTTGCGTGGCTACACCTTC.

For the CDR3, the DNA is TGTGCCAGCAGCTTAAGAGTGGCCTACCAAGAGACCCAGTACTTC. Amino acid sequence: CASSLRVAYQETQYF. The chain carries TRBV7-8 and TRBJ2-5, with D hard to call. V lost 2 bases and J lost 0, with 10 bases in between. The CDR3 runs 15 residues. Germline CDR1 reads SGHVS; CDR2 reads FQNEAQ.

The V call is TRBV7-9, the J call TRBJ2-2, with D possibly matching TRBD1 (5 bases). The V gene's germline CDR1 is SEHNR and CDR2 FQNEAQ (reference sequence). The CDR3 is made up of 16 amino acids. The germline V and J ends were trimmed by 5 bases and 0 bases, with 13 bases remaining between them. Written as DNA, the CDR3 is TGTGCCAGCAGCCGCGGACACGCATCGAACACCGGGGAGCTGTTTTTT. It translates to CASSRGHASNTGELFF.

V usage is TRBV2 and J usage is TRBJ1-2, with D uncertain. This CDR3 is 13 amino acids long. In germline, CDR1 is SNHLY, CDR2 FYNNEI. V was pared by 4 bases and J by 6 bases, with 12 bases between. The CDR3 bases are TGTGCCAGCAGTGTGAGTGAGCGAGATGGCTACACCTTC. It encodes CASSVSERDGYTF.

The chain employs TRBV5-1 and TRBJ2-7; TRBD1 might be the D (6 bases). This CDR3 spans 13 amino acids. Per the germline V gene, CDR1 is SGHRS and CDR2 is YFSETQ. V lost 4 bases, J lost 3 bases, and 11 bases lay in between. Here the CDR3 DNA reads TGCGCCAGCAGCGCGGACAGATTCTACGAGCAGTACTTC. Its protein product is CASSADRFYEQYF.

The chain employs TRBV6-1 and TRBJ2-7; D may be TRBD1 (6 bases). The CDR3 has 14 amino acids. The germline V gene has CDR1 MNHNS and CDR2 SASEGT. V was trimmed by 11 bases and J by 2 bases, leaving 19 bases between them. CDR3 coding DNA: TGTGCCGCGGACGGGGCAGGGGCACCCTACGAGCAGTACTTC. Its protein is CAADGAGAPYEQYF.

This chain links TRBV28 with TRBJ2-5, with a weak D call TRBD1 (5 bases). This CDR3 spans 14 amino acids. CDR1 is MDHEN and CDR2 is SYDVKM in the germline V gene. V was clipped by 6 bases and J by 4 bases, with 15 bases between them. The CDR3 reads CASSLGDIGETQYF. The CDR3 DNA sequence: TGTGCCAGCAGCCTAGGGGATATTGGAGAGACCCAGTACTTC.

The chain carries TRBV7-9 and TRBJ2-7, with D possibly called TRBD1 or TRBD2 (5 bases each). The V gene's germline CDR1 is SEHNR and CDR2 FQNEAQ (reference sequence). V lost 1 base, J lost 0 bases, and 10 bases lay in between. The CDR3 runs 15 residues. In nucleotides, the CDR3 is TGTGCCAGCAGCTTAGTGATGGGGGTCTCCTACGAGCAGTACTTC. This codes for CASSLVMGVSYEQYF.

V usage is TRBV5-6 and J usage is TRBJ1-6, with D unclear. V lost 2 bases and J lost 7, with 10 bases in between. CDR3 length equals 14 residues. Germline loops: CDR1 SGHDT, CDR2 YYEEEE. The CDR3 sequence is CASSLGLTNSPLHF. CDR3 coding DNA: TGTGCCAGCAGCTTAGGGCTAACAAATTCACCCCTCCACTTT.

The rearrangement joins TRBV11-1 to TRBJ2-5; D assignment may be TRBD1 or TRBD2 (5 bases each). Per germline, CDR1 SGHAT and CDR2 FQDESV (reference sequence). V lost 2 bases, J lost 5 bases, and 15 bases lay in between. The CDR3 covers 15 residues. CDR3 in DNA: TGTGCCAGCAGCTTATCCGGGCTAGAGGGGGAGACCCAGTACTTC. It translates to CASSLSGLEGETQYF.

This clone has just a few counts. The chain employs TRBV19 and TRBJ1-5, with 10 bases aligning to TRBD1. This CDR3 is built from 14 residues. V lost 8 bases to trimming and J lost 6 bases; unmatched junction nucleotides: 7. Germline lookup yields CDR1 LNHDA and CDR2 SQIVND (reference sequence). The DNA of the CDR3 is TGTGCCAGTTCCCGGACAGGGGGTGGTCAGCCCCAGCATTTT. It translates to CASSRTGGGQPQHF.

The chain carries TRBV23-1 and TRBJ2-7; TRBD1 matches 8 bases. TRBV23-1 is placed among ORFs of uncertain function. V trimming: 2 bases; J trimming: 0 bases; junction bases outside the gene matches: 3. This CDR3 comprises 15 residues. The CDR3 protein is CASSQRDRYSYEQYF. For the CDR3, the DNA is TGCGCCAGCAGTCAACGGGACAGGTACTCCTACGAGCAGTACTTC.

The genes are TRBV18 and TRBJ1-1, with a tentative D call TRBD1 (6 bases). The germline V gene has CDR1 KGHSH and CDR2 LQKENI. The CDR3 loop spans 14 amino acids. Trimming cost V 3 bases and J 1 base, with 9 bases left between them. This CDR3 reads CASSPATGNTEAFF. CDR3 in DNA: TGTGCCAGCTCACCCGCGACAGGGAACACTGAAGCTTTCTTT.

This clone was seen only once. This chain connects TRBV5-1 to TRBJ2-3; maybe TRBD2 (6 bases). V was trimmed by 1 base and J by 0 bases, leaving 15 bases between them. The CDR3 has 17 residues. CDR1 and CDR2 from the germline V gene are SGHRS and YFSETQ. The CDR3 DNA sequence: TGCGCCAGCAGCTTGTTGAGGACGGGGACTAGCACAGATACGCAGTATTTT. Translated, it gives CASSLLRTGTSTDTQYF.

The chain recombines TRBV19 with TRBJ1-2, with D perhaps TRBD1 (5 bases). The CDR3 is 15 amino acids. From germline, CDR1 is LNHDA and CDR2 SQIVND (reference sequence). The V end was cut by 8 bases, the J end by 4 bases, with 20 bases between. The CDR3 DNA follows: TGTGCCAGTGCCCAGGGATCAGCCGGCGTCTATGGCTACACCTTC. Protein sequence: CASAQGSAGVYGYTF.

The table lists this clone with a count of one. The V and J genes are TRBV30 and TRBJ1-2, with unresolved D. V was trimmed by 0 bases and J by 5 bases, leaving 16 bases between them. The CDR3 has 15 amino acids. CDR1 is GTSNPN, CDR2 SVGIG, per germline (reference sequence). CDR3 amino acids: CAWSVPWKVQYGYTF. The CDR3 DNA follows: TGTGCCTGGAGTGTACCGTGGAAGGTCCAGTATGGCTACACCTTC.

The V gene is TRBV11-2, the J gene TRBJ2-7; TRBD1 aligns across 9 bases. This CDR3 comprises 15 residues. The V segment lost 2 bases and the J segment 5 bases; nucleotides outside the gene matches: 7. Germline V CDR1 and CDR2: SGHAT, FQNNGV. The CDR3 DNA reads TGTGCCAGCAGCTTAACGGGACAGGGAGGCAACGAGCAGTACTTC. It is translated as CASSLTGQGGNEQYF.